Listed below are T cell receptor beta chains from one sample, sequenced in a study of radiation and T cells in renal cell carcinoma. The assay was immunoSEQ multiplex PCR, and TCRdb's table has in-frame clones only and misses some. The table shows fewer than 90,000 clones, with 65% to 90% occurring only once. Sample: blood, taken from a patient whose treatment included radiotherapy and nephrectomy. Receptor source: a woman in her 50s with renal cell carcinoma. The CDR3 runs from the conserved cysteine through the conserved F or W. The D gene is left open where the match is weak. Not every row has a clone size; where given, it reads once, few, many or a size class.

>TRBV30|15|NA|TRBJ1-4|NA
TGTGCCTGGAGTGTCGGGGCCCTGCGGAGGGAAAAACTGTTTTTT
CAWSVGALRREKLFF
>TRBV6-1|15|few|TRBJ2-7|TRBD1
TGTGCCAGCAGTGAAACGGGAAGGGGGCAAGACGAGCAGTACTTC
CASSETGRGQDEQYF
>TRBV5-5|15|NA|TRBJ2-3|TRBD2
TGTGCCAGCAGTAGCGGGAGGGCCTTGACAGATACGCAGTATTTT
CASSSGRALTDTQYF
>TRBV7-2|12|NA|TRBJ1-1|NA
TGTGCCAGCAGCGTTTGGGGTACTGAAGCTTTCTTT
CASSVWGTEAFF
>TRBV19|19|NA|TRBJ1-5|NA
TGTGCCAGCCAGACCTCCGGGACGGAGCCCCCATATAGCAATCAGCCCCAGCATTTT
CASQTSGTEPPYSNQPQHF
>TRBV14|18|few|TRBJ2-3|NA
TGTGCCAGCAGCCACCCGATTACTTCAACCCACAGCACAGATACGCAGTATTTT
CASSHPITSTHSTDTQYF
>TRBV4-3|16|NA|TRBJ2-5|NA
TGCGCCAGCAGCCAAGATTTTCGGACTACACAAGAGACCCAGTACTTC
CASSQDFRTTQETQYF
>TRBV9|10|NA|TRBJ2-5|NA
TGTGCCAGCAGCGGCCGGACCCAGTACTTC
CASSGRTQYF
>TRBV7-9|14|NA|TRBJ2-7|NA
TGTGCCAGCAGCTTAGAAGTAGGGGGAAACGAGCAGTACTTC
CASSLEVGGNEQYF
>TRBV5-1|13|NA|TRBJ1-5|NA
TGCGCCAGCAGCTTCGAGAGCAATCAGCCCCAGCATTTT
CASSFESNQPQHF
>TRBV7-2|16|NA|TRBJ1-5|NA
TGTGCCAGCAGCCCCAGTCTGGGCAGGGTATATGAGCCCCAGCATTTT
CASSPSLGRVYEPQHF
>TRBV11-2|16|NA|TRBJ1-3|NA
TGTGCCAGCAGCTCGAATCCGGGGCCCTCTGGAAACACCATATATTTT
CASSSNPGPSGNTIYF
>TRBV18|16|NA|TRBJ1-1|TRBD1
TGTGCCAGCTCACCAAGAGGACAGGGGGCGGGTGCTGAAGCTTTCTTT
CASSPRGQGAGAEAFF
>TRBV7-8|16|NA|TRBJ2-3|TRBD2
TGTGCCAGCAGCCCCCCTGGCGGGGGGGCCGGAGATACGCAGTATTTT
CASSPPGGGAGDTQYF
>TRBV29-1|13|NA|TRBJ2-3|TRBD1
TGCAGCGTTGATCAGGGGGCCACAGATACGCAGTATTTT
CSVDQGATDTQYF
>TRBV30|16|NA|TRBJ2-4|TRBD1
TGTGCCTGGAAAGACCCGGACAGGGGAGCCAAAAACATTCAGTACTTC
CAWKDPDRGAKNIQYF
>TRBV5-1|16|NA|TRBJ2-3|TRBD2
TGCGCCAGCAGCCCAGGGCGAGCGGGAGCGTTAGATACGCAGTATTTT
CASSPGRAGALDTQYF
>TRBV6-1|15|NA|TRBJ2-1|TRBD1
TGTGCCAGCAGTGAAGTAGGGGGCGGCAACAATGAGCAGTTCTTC
CASSEVGGGNNEQFF
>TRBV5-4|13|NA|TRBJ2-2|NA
TGTGCCAGCAGCTTGGACAGGGCCGGGGAGCTGTTTTTT
CASSLDRAGELFF
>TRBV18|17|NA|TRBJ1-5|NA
TGTGCCAGCTCACAGCGGACGGCGGGAGATGGCAATCAGCCCCAGCATTTT
CASSQRTAGDGNQPQHF
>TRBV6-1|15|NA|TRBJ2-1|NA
TGTGCCAGCAGTGAAACCAGTAGCTCCTACAATGAGCAGTTCTTC
CASSETSSSYNEQFF
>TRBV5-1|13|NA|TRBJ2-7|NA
TGCGCCAGCAAACAGGATTCAACCTACGAGCAGTACTTC
CASKQDSTYEQYF
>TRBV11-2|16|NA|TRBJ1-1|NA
TGTGCCAGCAGCTTAGTTATGGGGGTCGTGAACACTGAAGCTTTCTTT
CASSLVMGVVNTEAFF
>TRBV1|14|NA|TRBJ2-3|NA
TGCACCAGCAGCCAATTTCCGCTTACAGATACGCAGTATTTT
CTSSQFPLTDTQYF
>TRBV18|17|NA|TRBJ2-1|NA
TGTGCCAGCTCACCATACCCGGCGGGTGGGACCTACAATGAGCAGTTCTTC
CASSPYPAGGTYNEQFF
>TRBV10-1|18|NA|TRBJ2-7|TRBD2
TGCGCCAGCAGTGAGTCGCGGGCTAGCGGGAGAGGGTACTACGAGCAGTACTTC
CASSESRASGRGYYEQYF
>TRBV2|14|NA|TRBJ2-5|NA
TGTGCCAGCAGCCCCGGACTACGCAAAGAGACCCAGTACTTC
CASSPGLRKETQYF
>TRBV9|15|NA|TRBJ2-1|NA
TGTGCCAGCAGTGGAGACAGCCAGAATTACAATGAGCAGTTCTTC
CASSGDSQNYNEQFF
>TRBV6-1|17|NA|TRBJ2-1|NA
TGTGCCAGCAGTGAAGTGATAAGAGGGTTGGGGAACAATGAGCAGTTCTTC
CASSEVIRGLGNNEQFF
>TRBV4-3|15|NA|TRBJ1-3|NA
TGCGCCAGCAGCCAAGGAGGGGGGTCTGGAAACACCATATATTTT
CASSQGGGSGNTIYF
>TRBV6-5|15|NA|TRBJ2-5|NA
TGTGCCAGCAGTTACTCACCAGCGGGCCAAGAGACCCAGTACTTC
CASSYSPAGQETQYF
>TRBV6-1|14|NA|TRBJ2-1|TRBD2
TGTGCCAGCAGAAGCGGGGGGGCCTACAATGAGCAGTTCTTC
CASRSGGAYNEQFF
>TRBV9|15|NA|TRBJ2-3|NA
TGTGCCAGCAGCGTGGGGAATTCCGGCGCAGATACGCAGTATTTT
CASSVGNSGADTQYF
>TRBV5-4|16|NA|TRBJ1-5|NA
TGTGCCAGCAGCTTGTCGGGAACAGGGAAGGCTCAGCCCCAGCATTTT
CASSLSGTGKAQPQHF
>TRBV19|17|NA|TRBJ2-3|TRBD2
TGTGCCAGTAGGGACTACGGGACTAGCGGGAGGTTAGATACGCAGTATTTT
CASRDYGTSGRLDTQYF
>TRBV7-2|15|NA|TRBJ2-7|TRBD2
TGTGCCAGCAGCGCAACTAGCGGAGGGCGGGGCGAGCAGTACTTC
CASSATSGGRGEQYF
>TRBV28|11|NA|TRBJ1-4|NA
TGTGCCAGCTATACCGGGGGTAAACTGTTTTTT
CASYTGGKLFF
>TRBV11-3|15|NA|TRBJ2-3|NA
TGTGCCAGCAGCTTAGATGGGACGGGAACAGATACGCAGTATTTT
CASSLDGTGTDTQYF
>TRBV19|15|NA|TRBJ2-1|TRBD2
TGTGCCAGTAGAGAGACGGGACTAGCGGGAGCACGGCAGTTCTTC
CASRETGLAGARQFF
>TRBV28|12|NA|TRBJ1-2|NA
TGTGCCGCCACCCCCTCTAACTATGGCTACACCTTC
CAATPSNYGYTF
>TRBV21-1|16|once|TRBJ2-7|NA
TGTGCCAGCAGCAAAAGGGACAGCCATAGCTCCTACGAGCAGTACTTC
CASSKRDSHSSYEQYF
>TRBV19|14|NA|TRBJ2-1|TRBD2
TGTGCCAGTAGTGGGGCGGGGGATAAAGGTGAGCAGTTCTTC
CASSGAGDKGEQFF
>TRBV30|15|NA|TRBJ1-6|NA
TGTGCCTGGAGTGGGAGGGTGGCGTTGAATTCACCCCTCCACTTT
CAWSGRVALNSPLHF
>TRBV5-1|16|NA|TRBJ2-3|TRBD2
TGCGCCAGCAGCACGACTAGCGGGAGGGCCTCAGATACGCAGTATTTT
CASSTTSGRASDTQYF
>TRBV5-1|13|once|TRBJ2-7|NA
TGCGCCAGCAGCTTGGATCAGGGTCGCGAGCAGTACTTC
CASSLDQGREQYF
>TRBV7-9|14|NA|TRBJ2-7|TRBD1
TGTGCCAGCAGCTCGGGACAGGGGAGGCTAGAGCAGTACTTC
CASSSGQGRLEQYF
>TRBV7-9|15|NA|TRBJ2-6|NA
TGTGCCAGCAGCTTGGACAGCTCTGGGGCCAACGTCCTGACTTTC
CASSLDSSGANVLTF